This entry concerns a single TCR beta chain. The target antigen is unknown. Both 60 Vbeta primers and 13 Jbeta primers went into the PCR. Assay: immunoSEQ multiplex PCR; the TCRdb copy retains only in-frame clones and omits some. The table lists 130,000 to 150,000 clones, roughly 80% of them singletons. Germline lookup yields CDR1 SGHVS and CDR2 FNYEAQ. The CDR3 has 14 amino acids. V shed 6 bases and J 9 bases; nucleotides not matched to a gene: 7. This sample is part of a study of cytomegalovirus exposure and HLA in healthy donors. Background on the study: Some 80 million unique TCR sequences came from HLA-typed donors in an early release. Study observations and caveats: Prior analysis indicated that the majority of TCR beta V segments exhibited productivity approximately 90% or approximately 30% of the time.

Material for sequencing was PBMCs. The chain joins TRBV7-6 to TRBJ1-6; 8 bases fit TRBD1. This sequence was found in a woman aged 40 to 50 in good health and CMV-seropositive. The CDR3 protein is CASRTGTGGSPLHF. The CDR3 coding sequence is TGTGCCAGCAGGACAGGGACAGGAGGTTCACCCCTCCACTTT.